The subject of this entry is one T cell receptor beta chain. Antigen unknown. Libraries were prepared by immunoSEQ multiplex PCR; TCRdb keeps only in-frame clonotypes and omits some of them. The sample has 84,000 or so clones, over 80% seen once. This record comes from a study of graft-versus-host responses after intestinal transplantation. V lost 0 bases and J lost 4, with 20 bases in between. Germline lookup yields CDR1 SGDLS and CDR2 YYNGEE. CDR3 length: 17 residues. This receptor was taken from a human donor who was the organ donor for an intestinal transplant. The chain has TRBV9 and TRBJ2-7, with a possible D match to TRBD2 (5 bases). Specimen: unstimulated CD8+ T cells sorted from spleen or lymph node cells, collected before transplant. The CDR3 protein is CASSVGLVEFGGYEQYF. The DNA of the CDR3 is TGTGCCAGCAGCGTAGGATTAGTAGAGTTCGGAGGATACGAGCAGTACTTC.